This TCR beta chain was captured in a study of T cells after yellow fever vaccination. TCRdb reprocessed the 5' RACE reads with MiXCR, giving one entry per CDR3 protein. This sample carries about 350,000 distinct CDR3 sequences, 11% of them seen once, and the ten largest clones take around 20%. In this sample, this clonotype turned up a few times. Trimming cost V 3 bases and J 6 bases, with 12 bases left between them. The CDR3 contains 13 residues. Per germline, CDR1 SGHTA and CDR2 FQGTGA. The sequence derives from a man younger than 35 who received the YFV17D yellow fever vaccine. Sequenced material: PBMCs, taken on the day of the first yellow fever vaccination. V usage is TRBV7-3 and J usage is TRBJ2-7; D call uncertain. The CDR3 DNA follows: TGTGCCAGCAGCTTGACGCCCAGTGGCGAGCAGTACTTC. Its translation: CASSLTPSGEQYF.